The rows below give T cell receptor beta chains drawn from one sample of a study of cytomegalovirus exposure and HLA in healthy donors. TCRdb keeps only in-frame clones here, not all; method: immunoSEQ multiplex PCR. The sample lists 90,000 to 150,000 clones, more than 75% occurring once. The sequenced sample was PBMCs. These receptors were taken from a woman younger than 35 in good health and CMV-seropositive. The CDR3 runs from the conserved cysteine through the conserved F or W. D genes are given only for firm matches. Part of the rows lack a size; the others show once, few, many or a class for expanded clones.

j_call d_call clone_size v_call cdr3_length cdr3_aa cdr3_nt
TRBJ1-1 NA NA TRBV6-1 14 CASSNRDNHPEAFF TGTGCCAGCAGTAACCGGGACAACCACCCTGAAGCTTTCTTT
TRBJ2-4 NA NA TRBV5-1 14 CASSSRTGKNIQYF TGCGCCAGCAGCTCCCGAACAGGGAAAAACATTCAGTACTTC
TRBJ2-2 NA NA TRBV7-9 15 CASSLVERNTGELFF TGTGCCAGCAGCTTGGTGGAGCGGAACACCGGGGAGCTGTTTTTT
TRBJ2-3 NA NA TRBV2 14 CARGYGGNTDTQYF TGTGCCAGGGGATACGGGGGAAACACAGATACGCAGTATTTT
TRBJ2-3 TRBD1 once TRBV27 13 CASSDRGGDTQYF TGTGCCAGCAGCGACAGGGGGGGAGATACGCAGTATTTT
TRBJ2-1 TRBD1 NA TRBV18 13 CASSSGQDNEQFF TGTGCCAGCTCATCAGGACAGGACAATGAGCAGTTCTTC
TRBJ2-5 TRBD2 NA TRBV18 17 CASSPPMEGTGGRAQYF TGTGCCAGCTCACCACCGATGGAAGGAACGGGGGGGCGGGCCCAGTACTTC
TRBJ2-3 NA NA TRBV5-6 15 CASSLTQGGTDTQYF TGTGCCAGCAGCTTGACACAGGGCGGTACAGATACGCAGTATTTT
TRBJ1-2 NA NA TRBV9 14 CASSVDSLNYGYTF TGTGCCAGCAGCGTAGACAGCCTAAACTATGGCTACACCTTC
TRBJ2-7 TRBD1 NA TRBV5-4 14 CASSEGQESYEQYF TGTGCCAGCAGCGAGGGACAGGAATCCTACGAGCAGTACTTC
TRBJ2-2 NA NA TRBV5-1 14 CASSLSPGTGELFF TGCGCCAGCAGCTTGTCCCCGGGGACCGGGGAGCTGTTTTTT
TRBJ2-7 TRBD1 few TRBV7-9 16 CASSPTSGTGSYEQYF TGTGCCAGCAGCCCGACCTCAGGGACAGGGTCCTACGAGCAGTACTTC
TRBJ2-5 TRBD2 NA TRBV12-5 12 CASALGGETQYF TGTGCTAGTGCCCTGGGGGGGGAGACCCAGTACTTC
TRBJ2-1 NA NA TRBV9 13 CASSVATSGEQFF TGTGCCAGCAGCGTAGCTACGTCGGGTGAGCAGTTCTTC
TRBJ2-7 NA NA TRBV7-6 14 CASKDIPSSYEQYF TGTGCCAGCAAGGACATCCCGAGCTCCTACGAGCAGTACTTC
TRBJ2-3 NA once TRBV7-9 14 CASSSRTITDTQYF TGTGCCAGCAGCTCTAGGACTATCACAGATACGCAGTATTTT
TRBJ2-6 NA NA TRBV7-9 16 CASSSAVRAGANVLTF TGTGCCAGCAGCTCGGCGGTCAGGGCCGGGGCCAACGTCCTGACTTTC